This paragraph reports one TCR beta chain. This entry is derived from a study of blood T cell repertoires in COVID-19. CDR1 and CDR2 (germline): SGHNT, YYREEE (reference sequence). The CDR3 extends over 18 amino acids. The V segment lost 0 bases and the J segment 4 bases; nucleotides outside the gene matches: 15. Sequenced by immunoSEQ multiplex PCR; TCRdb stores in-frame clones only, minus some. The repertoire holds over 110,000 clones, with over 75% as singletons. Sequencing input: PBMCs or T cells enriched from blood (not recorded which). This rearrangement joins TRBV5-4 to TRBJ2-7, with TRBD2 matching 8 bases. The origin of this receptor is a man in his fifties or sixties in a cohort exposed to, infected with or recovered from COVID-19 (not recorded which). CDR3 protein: CASSLGASGRGAGYEQYF. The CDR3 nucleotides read TGTGCCAGCAGCTTGGGGGCGTCCGGGAGGGGAGCGGGGTACGAGCAGTACTTC. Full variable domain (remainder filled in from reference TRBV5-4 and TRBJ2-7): ETGVTQSPTHLIKTRGQQVTLRCSSQSGHNTVSWYQQALGQGPQFIFQYYREEENGRGNFPPRFSGLQFPNYSSELNVNALELDDSALYLCASSLGASGRGAGYEQYFGPGTRLTVT.